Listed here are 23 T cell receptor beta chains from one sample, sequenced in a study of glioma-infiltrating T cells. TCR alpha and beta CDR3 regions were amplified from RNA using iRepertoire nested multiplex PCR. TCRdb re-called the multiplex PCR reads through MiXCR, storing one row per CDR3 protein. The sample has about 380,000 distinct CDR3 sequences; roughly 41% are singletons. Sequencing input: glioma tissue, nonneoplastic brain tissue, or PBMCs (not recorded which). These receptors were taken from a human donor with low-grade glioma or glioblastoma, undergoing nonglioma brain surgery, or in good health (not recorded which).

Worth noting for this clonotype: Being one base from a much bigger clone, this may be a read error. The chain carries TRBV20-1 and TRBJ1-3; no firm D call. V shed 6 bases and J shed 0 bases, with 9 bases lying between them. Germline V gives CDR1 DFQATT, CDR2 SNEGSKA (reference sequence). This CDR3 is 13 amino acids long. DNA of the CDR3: TGCAGTGCCTCGGACCGCTCTGGAAACACCATATATTTT. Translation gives CSASDRSGNTIYF.

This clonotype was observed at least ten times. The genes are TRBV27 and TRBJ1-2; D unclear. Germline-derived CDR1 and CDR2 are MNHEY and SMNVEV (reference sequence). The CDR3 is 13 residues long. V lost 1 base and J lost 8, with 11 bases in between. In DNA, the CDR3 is TGTGCCAGCAGTTTATGGGGAGTAGGCGGCTACACCTTC. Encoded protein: CASSLWGVGGYTF.

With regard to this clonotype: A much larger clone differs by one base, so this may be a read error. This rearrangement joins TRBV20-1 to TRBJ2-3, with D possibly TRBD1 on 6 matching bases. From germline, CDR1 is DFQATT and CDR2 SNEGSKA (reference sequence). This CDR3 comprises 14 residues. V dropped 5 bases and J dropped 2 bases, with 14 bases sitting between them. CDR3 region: CSASRQVNTDTQYF. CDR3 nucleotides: TGCAGTGCTTCCCGACAGGTCAACACAGATACGCAGTATTTT.

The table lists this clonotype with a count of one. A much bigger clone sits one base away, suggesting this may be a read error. CDR3 in DNA: TGTGCCAGCAGTTCTTACCGGCAGGGGAATAGCGGGGAGCTGTTTTTT. Protein sequence: CASSSYRQGNSGELFF. The genes are TRBV27 and TRBJ2-2; D may be TRBD1 (6 bases). CDR3 length equals 16 residues. V gave up 4 bases and J gave up 7 bases, with 19 bases separating them. Germline V lookup: CDR1 MNHEY, CDR2 SMNVEV (reference sequence).

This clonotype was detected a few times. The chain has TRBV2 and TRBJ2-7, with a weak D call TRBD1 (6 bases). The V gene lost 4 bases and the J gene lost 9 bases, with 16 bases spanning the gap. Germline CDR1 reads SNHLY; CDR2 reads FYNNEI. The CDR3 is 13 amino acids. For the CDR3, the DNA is TGTGCCAGCAGTGGGGACACGTTGTGGTGGCAGTACTTC. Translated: CASSGDTLWWQYF.

CDR3 nucleotides: TGTGCCACCACGACTAGTAACACAGATACGCAGTATTTT. Its translation: CATTTSNTDTQYF. V usage is TRBV15 and J usage is TRBJ2-3; maybe TRBD2 (6 bases). Germline-derived CDR1 and CDR2 are LNHNV and YYDKDF (reference sequence). There are 13 residues in the CDR3. V gave up 7 bases and J gave up 2 bases, with 10 bases separating them.

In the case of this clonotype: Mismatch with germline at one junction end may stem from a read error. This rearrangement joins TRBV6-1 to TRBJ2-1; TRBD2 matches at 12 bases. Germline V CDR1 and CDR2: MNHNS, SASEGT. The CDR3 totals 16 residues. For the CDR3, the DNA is TGTGCCAGCACCCCACTGTCTAGCGGGAGGGTCAATGAGCGGTTCTTC. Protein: CASTPLSSGRVNERFF.

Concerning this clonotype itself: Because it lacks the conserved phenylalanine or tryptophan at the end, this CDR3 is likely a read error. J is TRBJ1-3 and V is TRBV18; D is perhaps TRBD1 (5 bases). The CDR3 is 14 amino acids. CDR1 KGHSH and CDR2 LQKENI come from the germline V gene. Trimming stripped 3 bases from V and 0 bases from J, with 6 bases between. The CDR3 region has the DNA TGTGCCAGCTCACCGACAGTCTCTGGAAACACCATATATCTT. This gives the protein CASSPTVSGNTIYL.

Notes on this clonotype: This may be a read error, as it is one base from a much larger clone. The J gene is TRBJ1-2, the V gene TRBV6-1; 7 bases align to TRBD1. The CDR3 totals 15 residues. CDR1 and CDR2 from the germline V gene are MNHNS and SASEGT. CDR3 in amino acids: CASRGAGGRVYGYAF. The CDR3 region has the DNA TGTGCCAGCAGAGGCGCAGGGGGAAGAGTGTATGGCTACGCCTTC.

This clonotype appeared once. CDR3 DNA: TGTGCCAGCAGCGGGACAGGGCACCGCACAGATACGCAGTATTTT. Protein: CASSGTGHRTDTQYF. The chain joins TRBV5-4 to TRBJ2-3; 9 bases are a match to TRBD1. V gave up 4 bases and J gave up 1 base; unmatched junction bases: 4. Germline assignment: CDR1 SGHNT and CDR2 YYREEE (reference sequence). CDR3 length equals 15 residues.

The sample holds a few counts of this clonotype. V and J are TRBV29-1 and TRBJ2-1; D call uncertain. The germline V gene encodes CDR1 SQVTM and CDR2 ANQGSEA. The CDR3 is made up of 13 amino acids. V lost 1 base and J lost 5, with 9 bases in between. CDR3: CSVEGATNNEQFF. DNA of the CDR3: TGCAGCGTTGAAGGTGCTACGAACAATGAGCAGTTCTTC.

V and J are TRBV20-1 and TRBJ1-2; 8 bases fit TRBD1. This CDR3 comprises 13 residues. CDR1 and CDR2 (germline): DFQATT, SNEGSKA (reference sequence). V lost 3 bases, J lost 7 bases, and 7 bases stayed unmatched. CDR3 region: CSARGQAGFGYTF. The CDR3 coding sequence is TGCAGTGCTAGGGGACAGGCAGGGTTTGGCTACACCTTC.

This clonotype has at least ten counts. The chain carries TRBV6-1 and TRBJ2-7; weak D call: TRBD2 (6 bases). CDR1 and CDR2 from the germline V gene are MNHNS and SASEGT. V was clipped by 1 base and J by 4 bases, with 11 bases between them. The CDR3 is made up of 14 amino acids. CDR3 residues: CASSEGGIIYEQYF. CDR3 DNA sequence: TGTGCCAGCAGTGAAGGCGGGATTATTTACGAGCAGTACTTC.

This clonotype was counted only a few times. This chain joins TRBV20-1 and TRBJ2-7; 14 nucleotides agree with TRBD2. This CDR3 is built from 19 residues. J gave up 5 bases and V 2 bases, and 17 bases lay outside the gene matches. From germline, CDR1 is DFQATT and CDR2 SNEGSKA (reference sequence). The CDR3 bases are TGCAGTGCTAGACTCCCCCCCGGGACTAGCGGGAGCCGACCTGACGAGCAGTACTTC. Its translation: CSARLPPGTSGSRPDEQYF.

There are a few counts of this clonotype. CDR3 in amino acids: CSARGLSGRTQETQYF. CDR3 DNA sequence: TGCAGTGCTCGGGGACTTAGCGGGAGGACCCAAGAGACCCAGTACTTC. The rearrangement joins TRBV20-1 to TRBJ2-5; 10 positions match TRBD2. CDR3 length: 16 residues. V shed 5 bases and J 1 base; nucleotides not matched to a gene: 10. Germline CDR1 and CDR2: DFQATT and SNEGSKA (reference sequence).

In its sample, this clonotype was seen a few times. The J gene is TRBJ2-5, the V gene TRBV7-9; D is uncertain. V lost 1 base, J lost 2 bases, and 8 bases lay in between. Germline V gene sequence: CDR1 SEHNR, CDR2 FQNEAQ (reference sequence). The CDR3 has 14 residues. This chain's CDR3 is CASSLDTSQETQYF. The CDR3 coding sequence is TGTGCCAGCAGCTTAGATACCTCGCAAGAGACCCAGTACTTC.

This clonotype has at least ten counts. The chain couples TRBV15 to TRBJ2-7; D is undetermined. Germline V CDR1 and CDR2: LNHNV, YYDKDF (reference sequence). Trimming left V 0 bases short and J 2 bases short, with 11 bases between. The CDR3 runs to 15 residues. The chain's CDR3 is CATSRDFPPAYEQYF. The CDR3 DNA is TGTGCCACCAGCAGAGATTTCCCTCCGGCCTACGAGCAGTACTTC.

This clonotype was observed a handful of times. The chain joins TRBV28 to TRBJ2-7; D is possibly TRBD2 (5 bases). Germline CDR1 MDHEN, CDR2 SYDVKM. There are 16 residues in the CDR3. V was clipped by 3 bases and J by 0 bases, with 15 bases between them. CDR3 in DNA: TGTGCCAGCAGTTTTTGGGCATGGGAGCACTCCTACGAGCAGTACTTC. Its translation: CASSFWAWEHSYEQYF.

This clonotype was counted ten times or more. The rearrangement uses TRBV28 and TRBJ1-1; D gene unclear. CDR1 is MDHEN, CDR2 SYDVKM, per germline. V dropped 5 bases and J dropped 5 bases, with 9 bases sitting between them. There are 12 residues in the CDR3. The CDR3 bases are TGTGCCAGCAGTCCGAGGAGAACTGAAGCTTTCTTT. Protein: CASSPRRTEAFF.

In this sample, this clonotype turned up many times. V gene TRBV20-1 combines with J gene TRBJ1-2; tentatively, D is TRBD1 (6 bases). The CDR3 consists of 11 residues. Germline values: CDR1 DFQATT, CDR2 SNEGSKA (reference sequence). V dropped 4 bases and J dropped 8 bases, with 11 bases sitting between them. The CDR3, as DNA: TGCAGTGCTACGCGGGACACCGGCTACACCTTC. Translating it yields CSATRDTGYTF.

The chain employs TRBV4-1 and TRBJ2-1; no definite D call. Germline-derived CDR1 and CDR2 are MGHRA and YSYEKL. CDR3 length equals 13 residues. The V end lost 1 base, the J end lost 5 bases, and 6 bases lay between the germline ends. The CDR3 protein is CASSQVRNNEQFF. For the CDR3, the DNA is TGCGCCAGCAGCCAAGTTAGAAACAATGAGCAGTTCTTC.

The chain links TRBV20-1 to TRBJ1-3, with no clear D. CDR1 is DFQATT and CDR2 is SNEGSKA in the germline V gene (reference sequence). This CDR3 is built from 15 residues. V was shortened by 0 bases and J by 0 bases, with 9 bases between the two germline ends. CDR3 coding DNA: TGCAGTGCTAGAGATCTTGGGTCCTCTGGAAACACCATATATTTT. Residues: CSARDLGSSGNTIYF.

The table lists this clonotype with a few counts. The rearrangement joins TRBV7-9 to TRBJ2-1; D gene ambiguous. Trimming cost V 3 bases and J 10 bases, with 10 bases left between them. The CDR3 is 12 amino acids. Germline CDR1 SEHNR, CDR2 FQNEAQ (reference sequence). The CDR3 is CASSFVILEQFF. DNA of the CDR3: TGTGCCAGCAGCTTTGTGATCCTAGAGCAGTTCTTC.